This TCR delta chain was profiled in a study of gamma-delta T cells after stem cell transplantation. This clone ranks as medium-sized. TCRdb reanalysed the RT-PCR reads with CATT. The sample lists thousands of delta-chain clones, just over 20% seen once, with more than 25% in the top ten. V was pared by 4 bases and J by 2 bases, with 9 bases of the junction left unmatched. Germline lookup yields CDR1 GEAIGNYY and CDR2 EKD. The CDR3 is 19 residues long. This clonotype was sampled from a human donor. It is not recorded whose cells these are; they may come from a transplant donor. The genes are TRDV2 and TRDJ3; 11 nucleotides match TRDD3. Sequencing was carried out using gamma-delta T cells. The CDR3 loop is CACDTGGYQPPWDTRQMFF. The CDR3 DNA follows: TGTGCCTGTGATACTGGGGGATATCAACCCCCCTGGGACACCCGACAGATGTTTTTC.